Each of the 17 T cell receptor beta chains below was sequenced from the same sample in a study of monozygotic twins with inflammatory bowel disease. TCRdb re-called the 5' RACE reads; every CDR3 protein appears as one record, without DNA. The listing records about 160,000 distinct CDR3 sequences. Sequenced input: blood. These receptors came from a human donor with ulcerative colitis or Crohn's disease, or a healthy co-twin of an affected twin (not recorded which).

The chain recombines TRBV10-3 with TRBJ2-1; TCRdb gives TRBD1 as the D gene, but with no DNA this cannot be confirmed. Germline CDR1 is ENHRY and CDR2 is SYGVKD. CDR3 size: 14 residues. CDR3 amino acids: CAISGDGDLNEQFF.

The chain employs TRBV7-9 and TRBJ1-1; TCRdb names TRBD1, which stays unverified in the absence of DNA. CDR3 length: 14 amino acids. CDR1 and CDR2 (germline): SEHNR, FQNEAQ (reference sequence). CDR3 amino acids: CASSEIGGSAEAFF.

J is TRBJ2-2 and V is TRBV20-1; TCRdb's D call, TRBD1, is unchecked because there is no DNA. The CDR3 covers 15 residues. Per germline, CDR1 DFQATT and CDR2 SNEGSKA (reference sequence). CDR3 region: CSARPLTGVDGELFF.

The rearrangement uses TRBV5-8 and TRBJ1-4. CDR3 size: 14 residues. Per the germline V gene, CDR1 is SGHTS and CDR2 is YDEGEE. CDR3 sequence: CASSLGRISEKLFF.

The gene calls are TRBV27 and TRBJ2-2; checking the TCRdb D call of TRBD2 is not possible without DNA. CDR3 length equals 19 residues. The germline V gene encodes CDR1 MNHEY and CDR2 SMNVEV (reference sequence). This CDR3 reads CASRHFPGLAGENTGELFF.

The rearrangement joins TRBV5-1 to TRBJ1-1; absent DNA, TCRdb's TRBD1 call cannot be checked. The germline V gene encodes CDR1 SGHRS and CDR2 YFSETQ. The CDR3 sequence is 14 residues long. The CDR3 spells CASSETGVDTEAFF.

The chain has TRBV20-1 and TRBJ1-2; TCRdb proposes TRBD1, but this gene call is untestable without DNA. This CDR3 is 14 amino acids long. Per the germline V gene, CDR1 is DFQATT and CDR2 is SNEGSKA (reference sequence). The chain's CDR3 is CSARTGQAYYGYTF.

V usage is TRBV5-1 and J usage is TRBJ2-2. The CDR3 spans 15 residues. Germline loops: CDR1 SGHRS, CDR2 YFSETQ. CDR3 sequence: CASSFRQTNTGELFF. Complete variable domain (other parts from reference TRBV5-1 and TRBJ2-2): KAGVTQTPRYLIKTRGQQVTLSCSPISGHRSVSWYQQTPGQGLQFLFEYFSETQRNKGNFPGRFSGRQFSNSRSEMNVSTLELGDSALYLCASSFRQTNTGELFFGEGSRLTVL.

This chain links TRBV28 with TRBJ1-5; TCRdb selects TRBD1, and the lack of DNA leaves this call unchecked. Germline V gene sequence: CDR1 MDHEN, CDR2 SYDVKM. This CDR3 spans 13 amino acids. The CDR3 spells CASRGQAFPTQHF.

This chain links TRBV12-3 or TRBV12-4 with TRBJ2-7. The CDR3 is 14 residues long. The CDR3: CASSLDSSSYEQYF.

The J gene is TRBJ2-3, the V gene TRBV5-1; there is no DNA to check the TCRdb D call of TRBD1. The CDR3 extends over 16 amino acids. In germline, CDR1 is SGHRS, CDR2 YFSETQ. Here the CDR3 reads CASRLTTRDISDTQYF.

The V gene is TRBV4-3, the J gene TRBJ2-1; no DNA is available, so the TRBD2 call from TCRdb remains unchecked. Germline CDR1 is LGHNA and CDR2 is YSLEER. The CDR3 spans 18 residues. The CDR3 loop is CASSQDRSGESSYNEQFF.

This sequence joins TRBV28 and TRBJ2-7; the D call from TCRdb, TRBD2, cannot be confirmed without DNA. Germline V gene data show CDR1 as MDHEN and CDR2 as SYDVKM. The CDR3 sequence is 15 residues long. CDR3 protein: CASYPGGLADYEQYF.

This rearrangement joins TRBV29-1 to TRBJ2-7; TCRdb names TRBD1, which stays unverified in the absence of DNA. Looked up from germline, CDR1 is SQVTM and CDR2 is ANQGSEA. This CDR3 region has 15 residues. This CDR3 is CSVEATGESSYEQYF.

This rearrangement joins TRBV7-9 to TRBJ2-7; TCRdb's assignment of TRBD1 cannot be checked, as there is no DNA. Germline V gene lookup returns CDR1 SEHNR and CDR2 FQNEAQ (reference sequence). CDR3 length: 17 residues. The CDR3 is CASSPRYKDFPFYEQYF.

The J gene is TRBJ2-1, the V gene TRBV5-4; TCRdb's D gene call, TRBD2, goes unchecked for lack of DNA. Germline CDR1 SGHNT, CDR2 YYREEE (reference sequence). The CDR3 runs 15 residues. CDR3 residues: CASSWATSGSTEQFF.

This rearrangement joins TRBV5-1 to TRBJ2-7; TCRdb names TRBD1, which stays unverified in the absence of DNA. Germline V lookup: CDR1 SGHRS, CDR2 YFSETQ. The CDR3 is made up of 11 amino acids. The CDR3 reads CASSGDTLQYF. The entire variable domain, with the rest obtained from reference TRBV5-1 and TRBJ2-7, is as follows: KAGVTQTPRYLIKTRGQQVTLSCSPISGHRSVSWYQQTPGQGLQFLFEYFSETQRNKGNFPGRFSGRQFSNSRSEMNVSTLELGDSALYLCASSGDTLQYFGPGTRLTVT.